A selection of T cell receptor beta chains follows, all from one sample in a study of cytomegalovirus exposure and HLA in healthy donors. Measured with immunoSEQ multiplex PCR; TCRdb has only the in-frame clones, and not every one. The table lists some 140,000 clones, approximately 80% of them singletons, with roughly 1.2% in the top ten. Sequencing used PBMCs. Source of these receptors: a man aged 45-65 years in good health and CMV-seronegative. The CDR3 runs from the conserved cysteine through the conserved F or W. A D gene is named only where the DNA matches it firmly. A clone size is listed for some rows: how often the clone was seen (once, few, many), or a class if it is expanded.

clone size,D gene,V gene,J gene,CDR3 protein,CDR3 DNA
-,-,TRBV5-1,TRBJ2-1,CASSLGQGINEQFF,TGCGCCAGCAGCTTGGGGCAGGGAATAAATGAGCAGTTCTTC
-,TRBD1,TRBV28,TRBJ2-6,CASGGRQGASGANVLTF,TGTGCCAGCGGTGGTAGACAGGGGGCGTCTGGGGCCAACGTCCTGACTTTC
-,-,TRBV12-5,TRBJ2-5,CASGSTEVETQYF,TGTGCTAGTGGTTCGACTGAGGTTGAGACCCAGTACTTC
few,-,TRBV19,TRBJ1-5,CASSIDQWAGSNQPQHF,TGTGCCAGTAGTATAGATCAGTGGGCTGGGAGCAATCAGCCCCAGCATTTT
-,-,TRBV21-1,TRBJ2-7,CASSKGAGGYEQYF,TGTGCCAGCAGCAAAGGGGCAGGGGGCTACGAGCAGTACTTC
-,-,TRBV10-1,TRBJ2-7,CASSESAGRAYEQYF,TGCGCCAGCAGTGAGTCGGCGGGACGGGCGTACGAGCAGTACTTC
-,-,TRBV6-6,TRBJ2-7,CASSYWRGLDEQYF,TGTGCCAGCAGTTACTGGCGGGGACTCGACGAGCAGTACTTC
-,TRBD2,TRBV6-4,TRBJ2-3,CASSDGRATDTQYF,TGTGCCAGCAGTGACGGGAGGGCCACAGATACGCAGTATTTT
-,TRBD1,TRBV7-9,TRBJ2-5,CASSSGQLQETQYF,TGTGCCAGCAGCTCGGGACAGCTACAAGAGACCCAGTACTTC
-,-,TRBV11-2,TRBJ2-1,CASSTSGNSYNEQFF,TGTGCCAGCAGTACAAGCGGAAACTCCTACAATGAGCAGTTCTTC
-,TRBD2,TRBV19,TRBJ2-1,CASSIGERGFYNEQFF,TGTGCCAGTAGTATAGGCGAGCGGGGATTCTACAATGAGCAGTTCTTC
-,-,TRBV18,TRBJ1-4,CASSGGTNEKLFF,TGTGCCAGCTCAGGCGGCACTAATGAAAAACTGTTTTTT
-,TRBD2,TRBV5-4,TRBJ2-7,CASSEGLAGAAYEQYF,TGTGCCAGCAGCGAAGGACTAGCGGGAGCCGCCTACGAGCAGTACTTC
few,TRBD2,TRBV5-1,TRBJ2-7,CASRSAAGGPYEQYF,TGCGCCAGCAGGTCTGCTGCGGGAGGGCCCTACGAGCAGTACTTC
few,TRBD1,TRBV5-4,TRBJ2-1,CASSFGQGAYNEQFF,TGTGCCAGCAGCTTCGGACAGGGGGCCTACAATGAGCAGTTCTTC
-,-,TRBV29-1,TRBJ2-1,CSGGQRNNEQFF,TGCAGCGGCGGCCAGCGGAACAATGAGCAGTTCTTC
-,-,TRBV7-9,TRBJ2-3,CASSRPQASTDTQYF,TGTGCCAGCAGCAGACCACAGGCTAGCACAGATACGCAGTATTTT